The next 5 T cell receptor beta chains were all read from a single sample in a study of T-cell reconstitution after alpha-beta-depleted transplantation in children. For TCRbeta, the library was prepared with unique molecular identifiers. TCRdb analysed the PCR reads with MiXCR anew, one entry per CDR3 protein. Of around 680,000 distinct CDR3 sequences listed, roughly 15% were seen once; the top ten hold 0.8% to 1.1%. The sequences come from PBMCs from the stem cell graft donor, collected from the stem cell graft. The receptors were sampled from a human donor who donated a stem cell graft to a child with acute myeloid leukemia.

The chain is built from TRBV30 and TRBJ1-4; D is unclear. The germline CDR1 and CDR2 sequences are GTSNPN and SVGIG (reference sequence). V was shortened by 3 bases and J by 3 bases, with 5 bases between the two germline ends. This CDR3 has 12 residues. CDR3 region: CAWSPANEKLFF. As DNA, the CDR3 is TGTGCCTGGAGCCCGGCTAATGAAAAACTGTTTTTT.

V is TRBV7-9 and J is TRBJ2-2; perhaps D is TRBD1 or TRBD2 (6 bases each). With 4 bases removed from V and 1 base from J, the gap between germline ends came to 13 bases. This CDR3 has 16 residues. Germline CDR1 and CDR2: SEHNR and FQNEAQ (reference sequence). The chain's CDR3 is CASSSTGALNTGELFF. The CDR3 DNA reads TGTGCCAGCAGCTCTACGGGGGCCCTGAACACCGGGGAGCTGTTTTTT. The full variable domain, completed using reference TRBV7-9 and TRBJ2-2, is DTGVSQNPRHKITKRGQNVTFRCDPISEHNRLYWYRQTLGQGPEFLTYFQNEAQLEKSRLLSDRFSAERPKGSFSTLEIQRTEQGDSAMYLCASSSTGALNTGELFFGEGSRLTVL.

This clonotype came up many times. Germline is not matched at one junction end, which may reflect a read error. The V and J genes are TRBV20-1 and TRBJ2-2; perhaps TRBD2 as D (5 bases). Germline assignment: CDR1 DFQATT and CDR2 SNEGSKA (reference sequence). The CDR3 is 13 residues long. Here the CDR3 reads CSTRSLGTGELFF. CDR3 sequence (DNA): TGCAGTACTAGATCCCTAGGGACCGGGGAGCTGTTTTTT.

Ten or more counts support this clonotype. The V call is TRBV5-1, the J call TRBJ2-2; no firm D call. This CDR3 has 11 residues. Germline values: CDR1 SGHRS, CDR2 YFSETQ. V was clipped by 2 bases and J by 11 bases, with 7 bases between them. For the CDR3, the DNA is TGCGCCAGCAGCTTAGGGCGCGAGCTGTTTTTT. Its protein product is CASSLGRELFF.

This clonotype has just a few counts. The chain joins TRBV12-3 or TRBV12-4 to TRBJ2-2; 8 positions agree with TRBD1. Trimming took 1 base from V and 1 from J; bases not matched to a gene: 2. The CDR3 extends over 16 amino acids. The CDR3 protein is CASSLGGQGNTGELFF. CDR3 nucleotide sequence: TGTGCCAGCAGTTTAGGTGGACAGGGGAACACCGGGGAGCTGTTTTTT.